This TCR beta chain was captured by sequencing in a study of blood T cell repertoires in COVID-19. The CDR3 runs 16 residues. Trimming shortened V by 1 base and J by 3 bases, and 16 bases separated the two germline ends. Germline values: CDR1 LGHDT, CDR2 YNNKEL (reference sequence). Sequencing was performed with immunoSEQ multiplex PCR; in TCRdb, only in-frame clones are kept and a portion is missing. The sample has over 350,000 clones, around 90% seen once. The sequence derives from a woman aged 18-30 years who had recovered from COVID-19. Sequenced material: PBMCs or T cells enriched from blood (not recorded which). This chain links TRBV3-1 (or the pseudogene TRBV3-2) with TRBJ2-7, with D possibly matching TRBD2 (6 bases). CDR3 amino acids: CASSQAGELSLYEQYF. As DNA, the CDR3 is TGTGCCAGCAGCCAAGCGGGGGAACTGTCCCTCTACGAGCAGTACTTC.